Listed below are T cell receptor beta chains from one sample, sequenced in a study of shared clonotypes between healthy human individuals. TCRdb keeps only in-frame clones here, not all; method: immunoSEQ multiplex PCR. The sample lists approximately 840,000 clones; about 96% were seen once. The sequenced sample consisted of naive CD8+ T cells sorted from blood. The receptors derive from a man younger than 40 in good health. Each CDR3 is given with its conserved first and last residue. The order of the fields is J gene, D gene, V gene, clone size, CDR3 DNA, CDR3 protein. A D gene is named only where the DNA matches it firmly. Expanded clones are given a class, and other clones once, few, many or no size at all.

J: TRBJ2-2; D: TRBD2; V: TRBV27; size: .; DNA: TGTGCCAGCAGTTTGGGTGGAGGGCTAGCGGGAGTCACCGGGGAGCTGTTTTTT; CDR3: CASSLGGGLAGVTGELFF
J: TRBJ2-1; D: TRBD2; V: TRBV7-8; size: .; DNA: TGTGCCAGCAGCTTCCTTATCCTCTCGGCGGGAGGAGATGAGCAGTTCTTC; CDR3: CASSFLILSAGGDEQFF
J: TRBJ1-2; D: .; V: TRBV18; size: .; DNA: TGTGCCAGCTCACCTGCCCCAGGGAGTGGGAAAGGCTACACCTTC; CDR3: CASSPAPGSGKGYTF
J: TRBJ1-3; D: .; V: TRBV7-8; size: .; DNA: TGTGCCAGCAGCCCCCACCTCTCTGGAAACACCATATATTTT; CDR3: CASSPHLSGNTIYF
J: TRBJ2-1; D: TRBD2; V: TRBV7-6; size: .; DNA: TGTGCCAGCAGCCTGAGAACCGCTAGCGGGAGTCGCAATGAGCAGTTCTTC; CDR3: CASSLRTASGSRNEQFF
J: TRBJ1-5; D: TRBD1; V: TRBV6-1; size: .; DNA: TGTGCCAGCAGTGCCCGGACAGGGGGCGCGGTTCAGCCCCAGCATTTT; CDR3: CASSARTGGAVQPQHF
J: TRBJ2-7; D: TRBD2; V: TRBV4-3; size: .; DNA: TGCGCCAGCAGCCAAGGGAGCGGGAGCGGTTTATACGAGCAGTACTTC; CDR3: CASSQGSGSGLYEQYF
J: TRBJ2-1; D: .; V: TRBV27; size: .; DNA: TGTGCCAGCATGGGCAGAAGACACAATGAGCAGTTCTTC; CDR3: CASMGRRHNEQFF
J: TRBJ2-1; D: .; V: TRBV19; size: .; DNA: TGTGCCAGTAGTCCCGAAGGTTTTTACAATGAGCAGTTCTTC; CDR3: CASSPEGFYNEQFF
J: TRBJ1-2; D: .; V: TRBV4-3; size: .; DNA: TGCGCCAGCAGCCAAGACAGGGTTACCTATGGCTACACCTTC; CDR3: CASSQDRVTYGYTF
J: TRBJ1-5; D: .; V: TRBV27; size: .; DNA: TGTGCCAGCAGTAACAGCAATCAGCCCCAGCATTTT; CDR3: CASSNSNQPQHF
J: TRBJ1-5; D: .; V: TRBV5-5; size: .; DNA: TGTGCCAGCAGCTTTTTAGGATTAAGTCAGCCCCAGCATTTT; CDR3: CASSFLGLSQPQHF
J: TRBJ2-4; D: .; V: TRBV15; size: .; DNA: TGTGCCACCAGCAGAGAGGGCGGGCCTACTGCCAAAAACATTCAGTACTTC; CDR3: CATSREGGPTAKNIQYF
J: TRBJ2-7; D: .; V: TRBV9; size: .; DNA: TGTGCCAGCAGCGTAGGAGGTAGCGGACCCTACGAGCAGTACTTC; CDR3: CASSVGGSGPYEQYF
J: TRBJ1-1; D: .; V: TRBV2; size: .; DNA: TGTGCCAGCAGTGAGGAGGGAACGGGCAACACTGAAGCTTTCTTT; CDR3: CASSEEGTGNTEAFF
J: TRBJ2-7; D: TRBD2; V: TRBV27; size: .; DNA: TGTGCCAGCGCTAGCGGCTCCTACGAGCAGTACTTC; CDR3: CASASGSYEQYF
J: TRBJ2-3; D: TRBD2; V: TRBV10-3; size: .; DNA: TGTGCCATTAGGACTAGCGGGATGGGGACAGATACGCAGTATTTT; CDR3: CAIRTSGMGTDTQYF
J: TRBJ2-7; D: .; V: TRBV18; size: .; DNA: TGTGCCAGCTCACCTCGGGATCCGGGGCCCATCCCCTACGAGCAGTACTTC; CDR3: CASSPRDPGPIPYEQYF
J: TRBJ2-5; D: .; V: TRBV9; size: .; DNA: TGTGCCAGCAGCATTATGGGACTCCCCCAAGAGACCCAGTACTTC; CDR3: CASSIMGLPQETQYF
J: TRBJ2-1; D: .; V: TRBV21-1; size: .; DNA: TGTGCCAGCAGTTTAATGCTAGGGCTTCGACGACTTGCCCCTTCGTGCGAGCAGTTCTTC; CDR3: CASSLMLGLRRLAPSCEQFF
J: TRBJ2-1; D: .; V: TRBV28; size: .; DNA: TGTGCCAGCAGTTTTTTGGCTGATCAACTAGACAATGAGCAGTTCTTC; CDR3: CASSFLADQLDNEQFF
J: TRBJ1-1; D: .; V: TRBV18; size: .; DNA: TGTGCCAGCTCACCACCGGGGGTGGCGAACACTGAAGCTTTCTTT; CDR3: CASSPPGVANTEAFF
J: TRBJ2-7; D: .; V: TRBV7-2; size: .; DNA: TGTGCCAGCAGCTTATACCACACCTACGAGCAGTACTTC; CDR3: CASSLYHTYEQYF
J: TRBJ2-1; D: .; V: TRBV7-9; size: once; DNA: TGTGCCAGCAGCCTCTCCGGTTACAATGAGCAGTTCTTC; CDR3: CASSLSGYNEQFF